This paragraph reports one TCR beta chain. No antigen is known for it. This may arise from a read error, as a much more abundant clone is one base away. This entry is derived from a study of regulatory T cells in long-lasting Graves disease. Study-level points and caveats: Authors noted too few samples as a limitation.

Assembly of TCR beta libraries relied on iRepertoire HTBI primers together with Arm-PCR of CDR3 regions. TCRdb fed the multiplex PCR reads into MiXCR, producing one record per CDR3 protein. Here the sample spans under 800,000 distinct CDR3 sequences, around 17% being singletons. The sample's time point: newly diagnosed GD, antithyroid drugs for less than 3 months. PBMC RNA served as the TCR library source. This sample also belongs to another study, concerning T cells in Graves' hyperthyroidism and ophthalmopathy.

This sequence was found in a woman in her 30s with Graves disease. Source: peripheral blood mononuclear cells (PBMCs), taken at new diagnosis, from a patient treated with antithyroid drugs.

CDR3 in amino acids: CASSLSSGYERYF. In nucleotides, the CDR3 is TGTGCCAGCAGTTTAAGTAGCGGCTACGAGCGGTACTTC. The J gene is TRBJ2-7, the V gene TRBV12-3 or TRBV12-4, with D maybe TRBD2 (6 bases). The CDR3 has 13 amino acids.